This paragraph reports one TCR beta chain. The memory fraction was CD4+CD45RO+CD25- cells. V dropped 3 bases and J dropped 8 bases, with 5 bases sitting between them. CDR1 DFQATT and CDR2 SNEGSKA come from the germline V gene (reference sequence). The CDR3 covers 10 residues. One entry per CDR3 protein, called by TCRdb with MiXCR from the 5' RACE reads. The sample lists approximately 60,000 distinct CDR3 sequences, 25% to 30% occurring once. The sequencing sample was made of tumor-infiltrating memory CD4+ T cells sorted from the breast tumor. Subset given: memory CD4+ T cells, CD4+CD45RO+CD25-. The chain employs TRBV20-1 and TRBJ2-1, with D uncertain. This receptor was taken from a female donor with breast cancer. This chain's CDR3 is CSARGYEQFF. As DNA, the CDR3 is TGCAGTGCTAGGGGCTATGAGCAGTTCTTC.